This T cell receptor beta chain was observed in a study of cytomegalovirus exposure and HLA in healthy donors. With V trimmed by 6 bases and J by 1 base, 15 bases remained unmatched. From germline, CDR1 is SGDLS and CDR2 YYNGEE. The CDR3 runs to 18 residues. Study outcomes and limitations: Confirmation was obtained in vitro that three CMV-associated chains are specific for CMV antigens. A later analysis showed that HLA-associated TCR beta chains had undergone more clonal expansion than equally common others. In a later analysis, a missense DCLRE1C variant was linked to TCR beta V- and J-gene trimming. Sequencing had likely introduced a cluster of highly shared sequence variants as an artifact.

The study ran its PCR with 60 Vbeta and 13 Jbeta primers. Assay: immunoSEQ multiplex PCR; the TCRdb copy retains only in-frame clones and omits some. There are roughly 130,000 clones in the sample; about 76% occur only once, and 6.6% lies in the top ten. This clone turned up a few times. Its antigen is unidentified. The clonotype was recovered from a man aged 35 to 55 in good health and CMV-seropositive. The chain carries TRBV9 and TRBJ2-2; TRBD1 aligns across 7 bases. Sequenced: PBMCs. CDR3 in amino acids: CASTQLGQSSQNTGELFF. The CDR3 nucleotides read TGTGCCAGCACTCAACTGGGACAGAGCTCCCAGAACACCGGGGAGCTGTTTTTT. The whole variable domain, remainder taken from reference TRBV9 and TRBJ2-2, is DSGVTQTPKHLITATGQRVTLRCSPRSGDLSVYWYQQSLDQGLQFLIQYYNGEERAKGNILERFSAQQFPDLHSELNLSSLELGDSALYFCASTQLGQSSQNTGELFFGEGSRLTVL.